This TCR beta chain was documented in a study of T cell changes during pregnancy in multiple sclerosis. This CDR3 is built from 15 residues. Germline CDR1 reads SNHLY; CDR2 reads FYNNEI. V shed 3 bases, J shed 5 bases, and the junction held 8 bases outside the gene matches. Produced via immunoSEQ multiplex PCR; TCRdb's table is partial and in-frame only. The sample contains some 100,000 clones, roughly nine tenths of which appear only once. This receptor was taken from a female donor with multiple sclerosis, enrolled in a pregnancy study. Material: peripheral blood, obtained in the second trimester of pregnancy. V gene TRBV2 combines with J gene TRBJ2-5; 8 nucleotides match TRBD2. CDR3 amino acids: CASSETGGPRETQYF. Here the CDR3 DNA reads TGTGCCAGCAGTGAGACGGGGGGGCCGCGGGAGACCCAGTACTTC.